The rows below give T cell receptor beta chains drawn from one sample of a study of blood T cell repertoires in COVID-19. TCRdb's table, derived via immunoSEQ multiplex PCR, lists solely in-frame clones and lacks some. The data hold around 350,000 clones, with approximately 86% observed a single time. Specimen: peripheral blood. The receptors come from a human donor in a cohort sampled during active COVID-19. CDR3s include the opening cysteine and the closing phenylalanine or tryptophan. D genes are given only for firm matches. Clone size, where shown, is once, few, many, or a class for clones that have expanded.

d_gene	v_gene	abundance	j_gene	CDR3aa	CDR3nt
.	TRBV6-5	.	TRBJ2-1	CASKPTGHNEQFF	TGTGCCAGCAAACCGACAGGACACAATGAGCAGTTCTTC
TRBD2	TRBV7-2	.	TRBJ2-1	CASSWTSGVPEGQFF	TGTGCCAGCAGCTGGACTAGCGGGGTCCCCGAGGGGCAGTTCTTC
TRBD1	TRBV19	.	TRBJ1-5	CASKHLDREHQPQHF	TGTGCCAGTAAACATCTGGACAGGGAACATCAGCCCCAGCATTTT
.	TRBV9	.	TRBJ2-2	CASSPRLATPLRGGELFF	TGTGCCAGCAGCCCCAGGCTAGCGACCCCCCTAAGAGGCGGGGAGCTGTTTTTT
.	TRBV28	.	TRBJ1-2	CATQGLPPTNYGYTF	TGTGCCACCCAGGGACTACCCCCTACGAACTATGGCTACACCTTC
TRBD1	TRBV6-6	.	TRBJ1-4	CASTRPGQANEKLFF	TGTGCCAGCACCAGACCCGGACAGGCAAATGAAAAACTGTTTTTT
.	TRBV7-2	.	TRBJ2-7	CASSLDFVGVREQYF	TGTGCCAGCAGCTTAGATTTTGTGGGAGTCCGGGAGCAGTACTTC
TRBD1	TRBV30	few	TRBJ1-6	CAWSGGQEDSPLHF	TGTGCCTGGAGTGGTGGACAGGAAGATTCACCCCTCCACTTT
TRBD2	TRBV4-2	.	TRBJ2-2	CASSQEGSGATGELFF	TGTGCCAGCAGCCAAGAAGGTAGCGGGGCCACCGGGGAGCTGTTTTTT
TRBD1	TRBV11-2	.	TRBJ2-1	CASSFEMGDSEQFF	TGTGCCAGCAGCTTTGAGATGGGGGACAGTGAGCAGTTCTTC
TRBD2	TRBV6-5	.	TRBJ2-3	CASSKTSGIVDTQYF	TGTGCCAGCAGTAAGACTAGCGGGATAGTAGATACGCAGTATTTT
.	TRBV7-9	.	TRBJ2-1	CASRRVGGNEQFF	TGTGCCAGCAGAAGGGTGGGAGGAAATGAGCAGTTCTTC
.	TRBV3-1/TRBV3-2	few	TRBJ2-2	CASGGSTGELFF	TGTGCCAGCGGGGGGTCCACCGGGGAGCTGTTTTTT
TRBD2	TRBV7-3	.	TRBJ2-1	CASSPRGGFYNEQFF	TGTGCCAGCAGCCCTCGGGGGGGCTTCTACAATGAGCAGTTCTTC
TRBD1	TRBV30	.	TRBJ1-2	CAWIQTGGPGGYTF	TGTGCCTGGATCCAGACAGGGGGCCCGGGGGGCTACACCTTC
.	TRBV5-1	once	TRBJ2-1	CASRPERAGHNEQFF	TGCGCCAGCAGACCTGAGCGGGCCGGGCACAATGAGCAGTTCTTC
.	TRBV20-1	.	TRBJ1-2	CSARKGDGYTF	TGCAGTGCCCGCAAGGGGGACGGCTACACCTTC
.	TRBV28	.	TRBJ1-2	CASSLFGANYGYTF	TGTGCCAGCAGTTTATTCGGAGCTAACTATGGCTACACCTTC
TRBD1	TRBV19	.	TRBJ2-6	CAGSTGGHSGANVLTF	TGTGCCGGATCGACAGGGGGGCACTCTGGGGCCAACGTCCTGACTTTC
.	TRBV30	.	TRBJ1-4	CAWSSGQGGEKLFF	.
TRBD1	TRBV9	.	TRBJ2-7	CASSRDSSYEQYF	TGTGCCAGCTCCCGGGACAGCTCCTACGAGCAGTACTTC
.	TRBV7-6	.	TRBJ1-1	CASSLDSVMNTEAFF	TGTGCCAGCAGCTTAGATTCGGTGATGAACACTGAAGCTTTCTTT
.	TRBV4-2	.	TRBJ1-1	CASSQEHRAAEAFF	TGTGCCAGCAGCCAAGAACACAGGGCCGCTGAAGCTTTCTTT
.	TRBV30	.	TRBJ1-1	CAWRDSPATEAFF	TGTGCCTGGAGAGACAGCCCCGCCACTGAAGCTTTCTTT
TRBD1	TRBV5-1	few	TRBJ2-1	CASSAGQGSYNEQFF	TGCGCCAGCAGCGCTGGACAGGGATCTTACAATGAGCAGTTCTTC
.	TRBV2	.	TRBJ2-7	CASGGASEQYF	TGTGCCAGCGGCGGGGCGTCAGAGCAGTACTTC
TRBD1	TRBV6-5	.	TRBJ2-1	CASRYQGQGGSEQFF	TGTGCCAGCAGGTACCAGGGACAGGGAGGTAGTGAGCAGTTCTTC
.	TRBV19	.	TRBJ1-5	CASSTSPTGVNQPQHF	TGTGCCAGTAGTACGTCTCCCACAGGAGTCAATCAGCCCCAGCATTTT
.	TRBV6-4	.	TRBJ1-5	CASSVEGGSNQPQHF	TGTGCCAGCAGTGTCGAAGGGGGAAGCAATCAGCCCCAGCATTTT
TRBD2	TRBV6-1	.	TRBJ2-1	CASSEPPRGGGDEQFF	TGTGCCAGCAGTGAACCCCCGCGGGGGGGCGGGGATGAGCAGTTCTTC
.	TRBV19	.	TRBJ2-3	CASTSGPSTDTQYF	TGTGCCAGTACCAGCGGCCCAAGCACAGATACGCAGTATTTT
.	TRBV7-3	.	TRBJ2-5	CASSPSQRVETQYF	TGTGCCAGCAGCCCGTCCCAGCGAGTGGAGACCCAGTACTTC
.	TRBV7-9	many	TRBJ1-2	CASSSQKAGNSGGYTF	TGTGCCAGCAGCTCCCAAAAGGCAGGGAACTCGGGTGGCTACACCTTC
TRBD1	TRBV5-1	few	TRBJ1-6	CASSPAGTDNSPLHF	TGCGCCAGCAGTCCTGCCGGGACAGATAATTCACCCCTCCACTTT
TRBD1	TRBV5-1	.	TRBJ1-1	CASSLGGTGHTNTEAFF	TGCGCCAGCAGCTTGGGTGGGACAGGGCATACGAACACTGAAGCTTTCTTT
.	TRBV6-6	once	TRBJ1-2	CASTVTWGVSNYGYTF	TGTGCCAGCACAGTTACCTGGGGGGTGAGCAACTATGGCTACACCTTC
TRBD2	TRBV19	.	TRBJ2-7	CASSTALAGVYEQYF	TGTGCCAGTAGTACGGCGCTAGCGGGAGTCTACGAGCAGTACTTC
TRBD1	TRBV5-1	.	TRBJ1-5	CASSYGTGGGQPQHF	TGCGCCAGCAGCTACGGGACAGGGGGCGGACAGCCCCAGCATTTT
TRBD2	TRBV28	.	TRBJ2-3	CASSGQGGYRDTQYF	TGTGCCAGCAGTGGTCAGGGAGGGTATAGGGATACGCAGTATTTT
TRBD1	TRBV30	.	TRBJ2-7	CAWSVGTGGNYEQYF	TGTGCCTGGAGTGTGGGGACAGGGGGGAACTACGAGCAGTACTTC
TRBD2	TRBV20-1	.	TRBJ2-1	CSASNLAGAGNEQFF	TGCAGTGCTAGTAATCTAGCGGGAGCAGGCAATGAGCAGTTCTTC
TRBD1	TRBV3-1/TRBV3-2	.	TRBJ2-5	CASSQGDRGGTQYF	TGTGCCAGCAGCCAGGGGGACAGGGGTGGGACCCAGTACTTC
.	TRBV7-8	.	TRBJ1-5	CASSLVAGIVNQPQHF	TGTGCCAGCAGCTTAGTAGCAGGGATCGTGAATCAGCCCCAGCATTTT
TRBD1	TRBV11-3	.	TRBJ1-5	CASSPQGGIQPQHF	TGTGCCAGCAGTCCGCAGGGGGGTATTCAGCCCCAGCATTTT
.	TRBV12-3/TRBV12-4	.	TRBJ1-2	CASSFQGGYGYTF	TGTGCCAGCAGTTTTCAGGGAGGCTATGGCTACACCTTC
TRBD2	TRBV19	.	TRBJ2-1	CASSIVHSGISSYNEQFF	TGTGCCAGTAGTATAGTCCATAGCGGGATCAGCTCCTACAATGAGCAGTTCTTC
.	TRBV5-5	.	TRBJ2-4	CASSQITVSVFPDKNIQYF	TGTGCCAGCAGCCAAATTACGGTGTCGGTGTTTCCTGACAAAAACATTCAGTACTTC
.	TRBV19	.	TRBJ2-5	CASSMFLATQETQYF	TGTGCCAGTAGTATGTTCCTAGCAACCCAAGAGACCCAGTACTTC
TRBD2	TRBV5-6	.	TRBJ2-7	CASSLAGAGGPGQYF	TGTGCCAGCAGCTTGGCTGGGGCGGGAGGGCCGGGGCAGTACTTC
TRBD2	TRBV5-6	.	TRBJ2-1	CASSGTSGGRKFF	TGTGCCAGCAGCGGGACTAGCGGGGGGAGAAAGTTCTTC
.	TRBV7-8	.	TRBJ2-7	CASSFSRGSYEQYF	TGTGCCAGCAGCTTTAGCCGGGGGTCCTACGAGCAGTACTTC
.	TRBV5-5	many	TRBJ2-7	CASSLVNYEQYF	TGTGCCAGCAGCTTGGTTAACTACGAGCAGTACTTC
TRBD2	TRBV6-5	few	TRBJ2-7	CASSYSNAGGYEQYF	TGTGCCAGCAGTTACTCGAATGCGGGAGGGTACGAGCAGTACTTC
TRBD2	TRBV18	.	TRBJ2-5	CASSPPSGRAVETQYF	TGTGCCAGCTCACCACCGAGCGGGAGGGCGGTGGAGACCCAGTACTTC
TRBD2	TRBV11-2	.	TRBJ2-3	CASSFSGGTQYF	TGTGCCAGCAGCTTTAGCGGGGGTACGCAGTATTTT
.	TRBV7-2	many	TRBJ1-1	CASSFSVNTEAFF	TGTGCCAGCAGCTTTTCAGTGAACACTGAAGCTTTCTTT
.	TRBV11-3	.	TRBJ2-5	CASKSGEEETQYF	TGTGCCAGCAAGTCGGGTGAGGAAGAGACCCAGTACTTC
.	TRBV30	.	TRBJ2-5	CAWSSVGGGETQYF	TGTGCCTGGAGCTCTGTGGGAGGTGGGGAGACCCAGTACTTC